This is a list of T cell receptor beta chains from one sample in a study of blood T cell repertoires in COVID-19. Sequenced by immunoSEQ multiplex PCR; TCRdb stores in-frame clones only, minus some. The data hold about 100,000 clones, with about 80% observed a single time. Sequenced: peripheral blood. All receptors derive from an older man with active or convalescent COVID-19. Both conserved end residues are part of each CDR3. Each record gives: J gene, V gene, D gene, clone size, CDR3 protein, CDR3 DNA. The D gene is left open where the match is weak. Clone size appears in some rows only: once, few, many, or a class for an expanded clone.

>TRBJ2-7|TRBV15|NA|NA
CATSRDWATAHF
TGTGCCACCAGCAGAGATTGGGCCACGGCGCACTTC
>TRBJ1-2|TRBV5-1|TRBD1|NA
CASSLAGTGGGYTF
TGCGCCAGCAGCTTGGCCGGGACAGGTGGTGGCTACACCTTC
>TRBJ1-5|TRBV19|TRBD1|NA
CASTIGWDRVNQPQHF
TGTGCCAGTACCATCGGGTGGGACAGGGTCAATCAGCCCCAGCATTTT
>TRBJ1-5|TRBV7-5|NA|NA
CVRSYDGDQPQHF
TGTGTCAGAAGCTACGACGGGGATCAGCCCCAGCATTTT
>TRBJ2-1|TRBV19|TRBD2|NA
CASSIRIGQGGYNEQFF
TGTGCCAGTAGTATCCGGATCGGGCAGGGAGGGTACAATGAGCAGTTCTTC
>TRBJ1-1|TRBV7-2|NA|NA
CASSLGGWTEAFF
TGTGCCAGCAGCTTGGGGGGGTGGACTGAAGCTTTCTTT
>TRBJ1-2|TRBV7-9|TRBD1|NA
CASSFDRDYGYTF
TGTGCCAGCAGCTTTGACAGGGACTATGGCTACACCTTC
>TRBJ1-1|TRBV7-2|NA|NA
CASSPGQRTEAFF
TGTGCCAGCAGCCCGGGTCAGAGGACTGAAGCTTTCTTT
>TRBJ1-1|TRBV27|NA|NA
CASRWGRLNTEAFF
TGTGCCAGTCGATGGGGGCGACTGAACACTGAAGCTTTCTTT
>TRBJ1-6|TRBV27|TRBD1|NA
CASSSITGGSSPLHF
TGTGCCAGCAGTTCCATAACAGGGGGCAGTTCACCCCTCCACTTT
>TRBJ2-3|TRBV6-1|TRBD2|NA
CASSETADAGGSDTQYF
TGTGCCAGCAGTGAAACGGCGGATGCGGGAGGTTCAGATACGCAGTATTTT
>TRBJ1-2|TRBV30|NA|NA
CAWSTQQRARRGYTF
TGTGCCTGGAGTACTCAACAGAGGGCTAGGAGGGGCTACACCTTC
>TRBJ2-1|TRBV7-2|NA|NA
CASSPPGVSNNEQFF
TGTGCCAGCAGCCCTCCAGGGGTATCGAACAATGAGCAGTTCTTC
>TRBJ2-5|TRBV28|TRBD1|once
CASSLTGGGETQYF
TGTGCCAGCAGTTTAACAGGGGGCGGAGAGACCCAGTACTTC
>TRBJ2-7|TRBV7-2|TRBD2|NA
CASSVIRGAYEQYF
TGTGCCAGCAGCGTAATCCGGGGGGCCTACGAGCAGTACTTC
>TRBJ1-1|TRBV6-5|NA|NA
CASSLSPEGNTEAFF
TGTGCCAGCAGTTTGTCCCCCGAGGGGAACACTGAAGCTTTCTTT
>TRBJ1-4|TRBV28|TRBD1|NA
CASSSRQGRSEKLFF
TGTGCCAGCAGTTCCAGACAGGGGAGAAGCGAAAAACTGTTTTTT
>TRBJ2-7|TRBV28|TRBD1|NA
CASSSGTGREQYF
TGTGCCAGCAGCTCCGGGACAGGGAGGGAGCAGTACTTC
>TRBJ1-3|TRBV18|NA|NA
CASSPRTEASGNTIYF
TGTGCCAGCTCACCACGGACAGAGGCCTCTGGAAACACCATATATTTT
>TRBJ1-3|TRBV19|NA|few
CASSRQKTGNTIYF
TGTGCCAGTAGTAGACAGAAAACTGGAAACACCATATATTTT
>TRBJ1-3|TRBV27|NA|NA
CASSLRAGRLAGNTIYF
TGTGCCAGCAGTTTAAGGGCGGGGAGGTTGGCGGGAAACACCATATATTTT
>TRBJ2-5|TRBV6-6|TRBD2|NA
CASSYEASGGRETQYF
TGTGCCAGCAGTTACGAGGCTAGCGGGGGGAGGGAGACCCAGTACTTC
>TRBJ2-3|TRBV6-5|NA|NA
CASSYSGGTQYF
TGTGCCAGCAGTTACTCGGGGGGTACGCAGTATTTT
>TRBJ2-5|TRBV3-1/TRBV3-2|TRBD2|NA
CASSQSSGGFWETQYF
TGTGCCAGCAGCCAGTCTAGCGGGGGGTTCTGGGAGACCCAGTACTTC
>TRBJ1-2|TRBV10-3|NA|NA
CAISESAGYDYTF
TGTGCCATCAGTGAGTCAGCAGGCTATGACTACACCTTC
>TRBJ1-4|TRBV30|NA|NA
CAWTPRGGVKKEKLFF
TGTGCCTGGACCCCTCGGGGGGGGGTAAAAAAGGAAAAACTGTTTTTT
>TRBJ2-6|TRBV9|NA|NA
CASSRGSEGANVLTF
TGTGCCAGCAGCAGAGGCTCGGAAGGGGCCAACGTCCTGACTTTC
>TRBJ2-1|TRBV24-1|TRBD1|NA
CATTRTGLNEQFF
TGTGCCACCACGCGGACAGGACTCAATGAGCAGTTCTTC
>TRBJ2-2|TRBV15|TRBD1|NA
CATSRDLGQGAQAGELFF
TGTGCCACCAGCAGAGATTTAGGACAGGGGGCGCAGGCCGGGGAGCTGTTTTTT
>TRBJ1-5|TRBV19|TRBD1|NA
CASSGGQGRRPQPQHF
TGTGCCAGTAGTGGGGGACAGGGACGAAGGCCTCAGCCCCAGCATTTT
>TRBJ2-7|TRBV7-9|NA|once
CASSLAGGGLEQYF
TGTGCCAGCAGCTTAGCGGGAGGGGGGCTCGAGCAGTACTTC
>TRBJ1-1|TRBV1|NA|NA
CTSRGPPVVCYEAFF
TGCACCAGCAGGGGGCCGCCGGTGGTCTGCTATGAAGCTTTCTTT
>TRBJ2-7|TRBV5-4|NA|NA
CASSLVRGEQYF
TGTGCCAGCAGCTTGGTCAGGGGCGAGCAGTACTTC
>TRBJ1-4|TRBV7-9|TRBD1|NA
CASSATGGKEKLFF
TGTGCCAGCAGCGCGACAGGGGGCAAGGAAAAACTGTTTTTT
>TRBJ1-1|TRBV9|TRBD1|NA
CASSLTGARTEAFF
TGTGCCAGCAGCCTCACAGGGGCGAGAACTGAAGCTTTCTTT
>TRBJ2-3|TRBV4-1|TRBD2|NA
CASSQPLERGMKDTQYF
TGCGCCAGCAGCCAACCCCTTGAGCGGGGGATGAAAGATACGCAGTATTTT
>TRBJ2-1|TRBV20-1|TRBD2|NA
CSPAGGEQFF
TGCAGCCCCGCGGGAGGGGAGCAGTTCTTC
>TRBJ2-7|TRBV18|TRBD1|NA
CASSLTGEYEQYF
TGTGCCAGCTCACTAACAGGGGAGTACGAGCAGTACTTC
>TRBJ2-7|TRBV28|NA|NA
CASSFMFYEQYF
TGTGCCAGCAGTTTTATGTTTTACGAGCAGTACTTC
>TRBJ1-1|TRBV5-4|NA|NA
CASSLRSGSGTEAFF
TGTGCCAGCAGCTTGCGGTCGGGAAGTGGCACTGAAGCTTTCTTT
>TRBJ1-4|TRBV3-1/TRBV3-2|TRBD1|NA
CASSQERARTGGLGEKLFF
TGTGCCAGCAGCCAAGAAAGAGCGAGGACAGGGGGCCTGGGTGAAAAACTGTTTTTT
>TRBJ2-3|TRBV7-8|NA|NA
CASSLVRGTHQDTQYF
TGTGCCAGCAGCTTAGTAAGGGGGACCCACCAGGATACGCAGTATTTT
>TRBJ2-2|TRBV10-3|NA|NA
CAISESGGPNTGELFF
TGTGCCATCAGTGAGTCGGGGGGGCCGAACACCGGGGAGCTGTTTTTT
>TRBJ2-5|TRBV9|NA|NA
CASSESGQQETQYF
TGTGCCAGCAGCGAAAGCGGACAGCAAGAGACCCAGTACTTC
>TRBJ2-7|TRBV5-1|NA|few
CASSPGATSYEQYF
TGCGCCAGCAGCCCAGGGGCCACCTCCTACGAGCAGTACTTC
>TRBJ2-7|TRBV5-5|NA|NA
CASSLALYEQYF
TGTGCCAGCAGCTTGGCCTTGTACGAGCAGTACTTC
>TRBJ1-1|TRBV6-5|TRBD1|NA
CASSQQGASTEAFF
TGTGCCAGCAGCCAACAGGGGGCAAGCACTGAAGCTTTCTTT
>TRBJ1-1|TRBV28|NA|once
CASSPNTGRGTEAFF
TGTGCCAGCAGTCCCAACACAGGGAGGGGCACTGAAGCTTTCTTT